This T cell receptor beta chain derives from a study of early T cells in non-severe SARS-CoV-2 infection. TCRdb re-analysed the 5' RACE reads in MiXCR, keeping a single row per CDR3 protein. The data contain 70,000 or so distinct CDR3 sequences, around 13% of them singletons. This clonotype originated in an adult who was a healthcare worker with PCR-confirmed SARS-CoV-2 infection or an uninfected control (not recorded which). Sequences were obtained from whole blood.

The CDR3 sequence is CASSMDSGYEQYF. For the CDR3, the DNA is TGTGCCAGTAGTATGGACAGCGGCTACGAGCAGTACTTC. The genes are TRBV19 and TRBJ2-7; TRBD1 is a possible D gene (6 bases). The germline gives CDR1 LNHDA, CDR2 SQIVND (reference sequence). Trimming stripped 3 bases from V and 3 bases from J, with 9 bases between. This CDR3 region has 13 residues.